The rows below give T cell receptor beta chains drawn from one sample of a study of graft-versus-host responses after intestinal transplantation. Sequencing was performed with immunoSEQ multiplex PCR; in TCRdb, only in-frame clones are kept and a portion is missing. The profile shows 80,000 to 95,000 clones, approximately 94% of them singletons. These receptors' targets are unknown. The sequences come from unstimulated CD8+ T cells sorted from spleen or lymph node cells, collected before intestinal transplant. The receptors originated from a human donor who received an intestinal transplant. The CDR3 runs from the conserved cysteine through the conserved F or W. The D gene is left open where the match is weak. The size of a clone is reported for some rows only, either as once, few or many, or as a class for expanded clones.

clone size	J gene	V gene	D gene	CDR3 DNA	CDR3 protein
once	TRBJ2-2	TRBV28	TRBD2	TGTGCCAGCAGGGAGACGGGGGGGCCCACCGGGGAGCTGTTTTTT	CASRETGGPTGELFF
once	TRBJ2-2	TRBV4-3	.	TGCGCCAGCAGCGAGGACTGGGTGGTGACCGGGGAGCTGTTTTTT	CASSEDWVVTGELFF
.	TRBJ2-5	TRBV7-7	TRBD2	TGTGCCAGCAGCCGCGGGGAGCGGGGTCAAGAGACCCAGTACTTC	CASSRGERGQETQYF
.	TRBJ2-7	TRBV7-2	.	TGTGCCAGCAGCACCATCTCGACTAGTATCGACTCCTACGAGCAGTACTTC	CASSTISTSIDSYEQYF
.	TRBJ2-3	TRBV27	TRBD2	TGTGCCAGCAGTTCGCGGACTAGCGGGGGGACCACAGATACGCAGTATTTT	CASSSRTSGGTTDTQYF
.	TRBJ2-1	TRBV4-3	.	TGCGCCAGCAGCCAAGATGGAGGGCCAGACAATGAGCAGTTCTTC	CASSQDGGPDNEQFF
.	TRBJ2-3	TRBV25-1	.	TGTGCCAGCAGTGAAAACCCCCGAGGCGGCACAGATACGCAGTATTTT	CASSENPRGGTDTQYF
.	TRBJ2-7	TRBV7-8	.	TGTGCCAGCAGCTTTAGCTACGAGCAGTACTTC	CASSFSYEQYF
once	TRBJ2-1	TRBV7-9	TRBD2	TGTGCCAGCAGCGGGCGGACTAGCGGGGGGGTCTACAATGAGCAGTTCTTC	CASSGRTSGGVYNEQFF
.	TRBJ2-1	TRBV5-3	TRBD1	TGTGCCAGAAGCAGGCAGGGGACAGGGGAAATCTCCTACAATGAGCAGTTCTTC	CARSRQGTGEISYNEQFF
.	TRBJ1-2	TRBV13	TRBD1	TGTGCCAGCAGCGAAGGGGCCAAGACAGGGTATGGCTACACCTTC	CASSEGAKTGYGYTF
.	TRBJ2-7	TRBV29-1	TRBD1	TGCAGCGTTGAAGTGGGGACAGGGGGCAACGAGCAGTACTTC	CSVEVGTGGNEQYF
.	TRBJ1-2	TRBV9	TRBD1	TGTGCCAGCGGGATCTCAGGGGGCGACTATGGCTACACCTTC	CASGISGGDYGYTF
.	TRBJ2-4	TRBV10-1	.	TGCGCCAGCAGTGACGGGAGCGAGGGGCAAGAAGGGAACATTCAGTACTTC	CASSDGSEGQEGNIQYF
.	TRBJ2-4	TRBV27	.	TGTGCCAGCGGCCTACAGGGTTCGGACATTCAGTACTTC	CASGLQGSDIQYF
.	TRBJ1-1	TRBV27	.	TGTGCCAGCAGTTTAAATCGGTTCGACAGAGAGAGTATTCTGAACACTGAAGCTTTCTTT	CASSLNRFDRESILNTEAFF
.	TRBJ1-2	TRBV30	.	TGTGCCTGGAGTGTAGAGGGCGTCTATGGCTACACCTTC	CAWSVEGVYGYTF
once	TRBJ2-1	TRBV7-2	.	TGTGCCAGCAGCTTAAGGAGGTACAATGAGCAGTTCTTC	CASSLRRYNEQFF
.	TRBJ2-1	TRBV29-1	.	TGCAGCGTTAGAGTGAGCTCCTACAATGAGCAGTTCTTC	CSVRVSSYNEQFF
once	TRBJ2-5	TRBV9	.	TGTGCCAGCAGCGTAGGCGACAGGCCAGAAGGGACCCAGTACTTC	CASSVGDRPEGTQYF
.	TRBJ2-5	TRBV19	.	TGTGCCAGTAGTAGCCCGACAGGTCAGGGAGAGACCCAGTACTTC	CASSSPTGQGETQYF
.	TRBJ2-1	TRBV6-5	TRBD2	TGTGCCAGCAGTTACTCGGGACTAGCGCGCAATGAGCAGTTCTTC	CASSYSGLARNEQFF
.	TRBJ2-1	TRBV4-3	TRBD2	TGCGCCAGCAGCCAAGGAGTGACTAGCGGGGGGGCCTACGTCAATGAGCAGTTCTTC	CASSQGVTSGGAYVNEQFF
.	TRBJ2-3	TRBV10-3	TRBD2	TGTGCCATCAGTGAGTCGGGTAGCGGGGCCACAGATACGCAGTATTTT	CAISESGSGATDTQYF
.	TRBJ2-1	TRBV27	.	TGTGCCAGCAGTTTCGCCCGGGCGGACTCGGAGCAGTTCTTC	CASSFARADSEQFF
.	TRBJ2-2	TRBV19	.	TGTGCCAGTAGCCTCACCGGGGAGCTGTTTTTT	CASSLTGELFF
.	TRBJ1-6	TRBV19	TRBD1	TGTGCCAGTAGTATGACAGGGGAAAGTTCACCCCTCCACTTT	CASSMTGESSPLHF
.	TRBJ2-7	TRBV4-1	TRBD1	TGCGCCAGCAGCTCTCGGACAGGGGCCTACGAGCAGTACTTC	CASSSRTGAYEQYF
.	TRBJ2-5	TRBV7-9	.	TGTGCCAGCAGCTTACTTTTACGGGAGACCCAGTACTTC	CASSLLLRETQYF
.	TRBJ2-1	TRBV4-1	TRBD1	TGCGCCAGCAGCCAGTGGACAGGGGCCGATGAGCAGTTCTTC	CASSQWTGADEQFF
.	TRBJ2-3	TRBV27	.	TGTGCCAGCAGTTCCCAAGGACTGCAGAAGCGCACAGATACGCAGTATTTT	CASSSQGLQKRTDTQYF
.	TRBJ1-5	TRBV27	.	TGTGCCAGCAGTTTATTCGAGAATCAGCCCCAGCATTTT	CASSLFENQPQHF
.	TRBJ2-7	TRBV7-2	.	TGTGCCAGCAGCTTAGGTCTTGGTGCGGGGCGCGGTTACGAGCAGTACTTC	CASSLGLGAGRGYEQYF
.	TRBJ1-1	TRBV27	.	TGTGCCAGCAGTTCGTCCAGGGGTGATTTCTTT	CASSSSRGDFF
.	TRBJ2-1	TRBV30	TRBD2	TGTGCCTGGAGTGTACTAGCGGGGACCTACAATGAGCAGTTCTTC	CAWSVLAGTYNEQFF
.	TRBJ2-7	TRBV10-3	TRBD2	TGTGCCATCAGCCAAAGTAGCGGGGACTCCTACGAGCAGTACTTC	CAISQSSGDSYEQYF
.	TRBJ1-1	TRBV7-9	TRBD1	TGTGCCAGCAGCTTCTTAGACAGGGAGTATGAAGCTTTCTTT	CASSFLDREYEAFF
.	TRBJ2-3	TRBV30	.	TGTGCCCGAGTCGCGTTTGGTACGCAGTATTTT	CARVAFGTQYF
.	TRBJ2-3	TRBV27	.	TGTGCCAGCAGTCACTTGGGGGGGGCAAACACAGATACGCAGTATTTT	CASSHLGGANTDTQYF
.	TRBJ2-1	TRBV19	.	TGTGCCAGTAGTATATTTAGGGGAAGCTCCTACAATGAGCAGTTCTTC	CASSIFRGSSYNEQFF
.	TRBJ1-1	TRBV6-5	.	TGTGCCAGCAGAGACAGTCCCATGAACACTGAAGCTTTCTTT	CASRDSPMNTEAFF
.	TRBJ2-7	TRBV13	TRBD2	TGTGCCAGCTCCGAGGCCTTAGCGGGGGGGCCTCATGAGCAGTACTTC	CASSEALAGGPHEQYF
.	TRBJ1-6	TRBV4-3	.	TGCGCCAGCAGCCAAGACGGAGCGGCCGATTCACCCCTCCACTTT	CASSQDGAADSPLHF
.	TRBJ1-1	TRBV19	.	TGTGCCAGTAGTGTAGAGCACAGGAACACTGAAGCTTTCTTT	CASSVEHRNTEAFF
few	TRBJ2-3	TRBV19	.	TGTGCCAGCAGTCTTGCGTCTATTGGCACAGATACGCAGTATTTT	CASSLASIGTDTQYF
.	TRBJ2-3	TRBV6-6	.	TGTGCCAGCAGAGCCCCGCGGGGAGATGACACAGATACGCAGTATTTT	CASRAPRGDDTDTQYF
.	TRBJ2-7	TRBV5-4	.	TGTGCCAGCAGCAAGGGCCTCGGGGACGAGCAGTACTTC	CASSKGLGDEQYF